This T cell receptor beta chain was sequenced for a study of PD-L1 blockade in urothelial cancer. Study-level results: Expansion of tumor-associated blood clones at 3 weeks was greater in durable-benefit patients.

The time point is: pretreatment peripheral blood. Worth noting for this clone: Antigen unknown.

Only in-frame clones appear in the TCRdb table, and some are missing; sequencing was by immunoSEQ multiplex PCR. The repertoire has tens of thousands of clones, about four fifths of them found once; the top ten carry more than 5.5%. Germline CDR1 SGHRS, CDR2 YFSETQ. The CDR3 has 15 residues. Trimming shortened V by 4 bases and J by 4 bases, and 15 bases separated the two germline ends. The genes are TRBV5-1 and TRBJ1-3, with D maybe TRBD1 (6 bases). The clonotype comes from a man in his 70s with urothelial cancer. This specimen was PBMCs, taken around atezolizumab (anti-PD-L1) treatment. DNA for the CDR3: TGCGCCAGCAGCCAAGGGGGAACTCGAGGAAACACCATATATTTT. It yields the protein CASSQGGTRGNTIYF.